The 16 T cell receptor beta chains reported below all come from one sample, sequenced in a study of identical twins. TCRdb reanalysed the 5' RACE reads using MiXCR and keeps one entry per CDR3 protein. The sample carries hundreds of thousands of distinct CDR3 sequences, approximately 9% recorded once. These data are also associated with another study on yellow fever vaccine responses in identical twins.

The sequenced sample was PBMCs. All receptors derive from a woman between 18 and 29 years old in good health.

This clonotype turned up a few times. The chain uses TRBV20-1 and TRBJ2-2; D gene ambiguous. The V end was cut by 0 bases, the J end by 0 bases, with 8 bases between. The CDR3 has 15 amino acids. The V gene's germline CDR1 is DFQATT and CDR2 SNEGSKA (reference sequence). The CDR3 sequence: CSARDRTSNTGELFF. The CDR3 bases are TGCAGTGCTAGAGATAGAACATCGAACACCGGGGAGCTGTTTTTT.

The CDR3, as DNA: TGCGCCAGCAGCCAAGAGGCCAGGGGACTAGCGAAAAGGGAGCAGTACTTC. Translation: CASSQEARGLAKREQYF. The chain combines TRBV4-3 with TRBJ2-7; 10 nucleotides match TRBD2. The germline V gene has CDR1 LGHNA and CDR2 YSLEER. Germline trimming cut 0 bases from V and 7 bases from J; bases unmatched to any gene: 12. This CDR3 has 17 residues.

This clonotype was recorded many times. The V and J genes are TRBV10-3 and TRBJ2-4; D call uncertain. Germline loops: CDR1 ENHRY, CDR2 SYGVKD. The CDR3 is 13 residues long. V lost 7 bases and J lost 5, with 12 bases in between. The DNA for the CDR3 is TGTGCCATCAAAGGTGCAGATCAAAACATTCAGTACTTC. It is translated as CAIKGADQNIQYF.

This clonotype was seen just once. This CDR3 is CASSPRTGETTGELFF. Here the CDR3 DNA reads TGCGCCAGCAGCCCTAGGACAGGGGAGACGACCGGGGAGCTGTTTTTT. This sequence joins TRBV5-1 and TRBJ2-2; 9 bases fit TRBD1. Trimming took 4 bases from V and 5 from J; bases not matched to a gene: 9. CDR3 length: 16 residues. CDR1 SGHRS and CDR2 YFSETQ come from the germline V gene.

The gene calls are TRBV12-3 or TRBV12-4 and TRBJ1-5; no definite D call. Deletions cut 7 bases from V and 1 base from J, with 14 bases between. The CDR3 loop spans 15 amino acids. In DNA, the CDR3 is TGTGCCAGCATTCTTGGGGATAGGAGCAATCAGCCCCAGCATTTT. This encodes CASILGDRSNQPQHF.

The chain recombines TRBV7-8 with TRBJ2-1; 9 positions match TRBD1. Trimming removed 8 bases from V and 7 bases from J; junction bases left unmatched: 12. Germline V CDR1 and CDR2: SGHVS, FQNEAQ. The CDR3 covers 15 residues. The CDR3 DNA reads TGTGCCAGCTTTAGAGCGGGACAGGGACTAAATGAGCAGTTCTTC. Translated, it gives CASFRAGQGLNEQFF.

This chain joins TRBV20-1 and TRBJ2-3; no clear D gene. Germline values: CDR1 DFQATT, CDR2 SNEGSKA (reference sequence). The ends were cut back, 3 bases at V and 5 bases at J, with 6 bases in the middle. The CDR3 spans 11 residues. CDR3 protein: CSASLIDTQYF. The CDR3 bases are TGCAGTGCTAGTTTGATAGATACGCAGTATTTT.

This clonotype was found a few times. The rearrangement links TRBV4-3 to TRBJ2-1; 8 nucleotides align to TRBD2. This CDR3 contains 16 residues. The ends lost 0 bases at V and 3 bases at J; junction bases unmatched: 4. The germline V gene encodes CDR1 LGHNA and CDR2 YSLEER. The CDR3 spells CASSQEAGAGYNEQFF. CDR3 DNA: TGCGCCAGCAGCCAAGAAGCGGGAGCGGGCTACAATGAGCAGTTCTTC.

Many counts were recorded for this clonotype. The chain joins TRBV28 to TRBJ2-2; D could derive from TRBD1 or TRBD2 (5 bases each). CDR3 length: 16 residues. The germline V gene encodes CDR1 MDHEN and CDR2 SYDVKM. V was pared by 5 bases and J by 1 base, with 14 bases between. CDR3 sequence: CASSTGASRNTGELFF. The DNA of the CDR3 is TGTGCCAGCAGTACCGGGGCTAGCAGGAACACCGGGGAGCTGTTTTTT.

This clonotype was counted between two and nine times. The chain is built from TRBV3-1 and TRBJ2-7; D is perhaps TRBD2 (7 bases). Between the trimmed V and J ends, which lost 11 bases and 3 bases, there was a span of 23 bases. Germline values: CDR1 LGHDT, CDR2 YNNKEL (reference sequence). The CDR3 covers 15 residues. The CDR3 nucleotides read TGTGCCTCCTGCCAAGGGGCGGGGGCCCACTACGAGCAGTACTTC. Residues: CASCQGAGAHYEQYF.

The chain links TRBV28 to TRBJ2-2; D remains unclear. The CDR3 contains 14 residues. Per germline, CDR1 MDHEN and CDR2 SYDVKM. The V end was cut by 6 bases, the J end by 5 bases, with 13 bases between. This chain's CDR3 is CASRLGVYTGELFF. The CDR3, as DNA: TGTGCCAGCAGGCTTGGAGTGTATACCGGGGAGCTGTTTTTT.

This clonotype was seen more than once but under ten times. The rearrangement uses TRBV6-5 and TRBJ2-3, with a possible D match to TRBD1 (5 bases). Trimming removed 0 bases from V and 2 bases from J, with 12 bases in between. CDR3 size: 16 residues. Germline CDR1 reads MNHEY; CDR2 reads SVGAGI. In nucleotides, the CDR3 is TGTGCCAGCAGTTACTCGCAGGGTTCGGTCACAGATACGCAGTATTTT. Residues: CASSYSQGSVTDTQYF.

The chain carries TRBV20-1 and TRBJ2-1; D uncertain. With 3 bases removed from V and 0 bases from J, the gap between germline ends came to 15 bases. The germline V gene encodes CDR1 DFQATT and CDR2 SNEGSKA (reference sequence). There are 16 residues in the CDR3. CDR3 DNA sequence: TGCAGTGCTAGGGTCCTTGGGATAAGCTCCTACAATGAGCAGTTCTTC. Translating gives CSARVLGISSYNEQFF.

This clonotype was seen only a few times. The chain combines TRBV10-3 with TRBJ1-5; TRBD1 aligns across 7 bases. The CDR3 sequence is 14 residues long. Germline loops: CDR1 ENHRY, CDR2 SYGVKD. With 9 bases clipped from V and 2 bases from J, the junction kept 7 bases outside the gene matches. In DNA, the CDR3 is TGTGCCATTACTGACAGGGAGGGCAATCAGCCCCAGCATTTT. Protein sequence: CAITDREGNQPQHF.

This clonotype was found a few times. The gene calls are TRBV20-1 and TRBJ2-1; TRBD2 aligns across 12 bases. Trimming cost V 0 bases and J 6 bases; bases outside gene matches: 6. Germline V gene lookup returns CDR1 DFQATT and CDR2 SNEGSKA (reference sequence). The CDR3 contains 16 residues. The CDR3 is CSARDRGLAGINEQFF. CDR3 nucleotides: TGCAGTGCTAGAGATCGGGGACTAGCGGGTATCAATGAGCAGTTCTTC.

This rearrangement joins TRBV28 to TRBJ2-1, with TRBD2 identical over 12 bases. The germline V gene encodes CDR1 MDHEN and CDR2 SYDVKM. The J segment lost 6 bases and the V segment lost 4 bases, leaving 7 bases of the junction unmatched. This CDR3 is 16 amino acids long. CDR3 protein: CASSSSGRGSGNEQFF. DNA for the CDR3: TGTGCCAGCAGTTCTAGCGGGAGGGGTTCGGGCAATGAGCAGTTCTTC.